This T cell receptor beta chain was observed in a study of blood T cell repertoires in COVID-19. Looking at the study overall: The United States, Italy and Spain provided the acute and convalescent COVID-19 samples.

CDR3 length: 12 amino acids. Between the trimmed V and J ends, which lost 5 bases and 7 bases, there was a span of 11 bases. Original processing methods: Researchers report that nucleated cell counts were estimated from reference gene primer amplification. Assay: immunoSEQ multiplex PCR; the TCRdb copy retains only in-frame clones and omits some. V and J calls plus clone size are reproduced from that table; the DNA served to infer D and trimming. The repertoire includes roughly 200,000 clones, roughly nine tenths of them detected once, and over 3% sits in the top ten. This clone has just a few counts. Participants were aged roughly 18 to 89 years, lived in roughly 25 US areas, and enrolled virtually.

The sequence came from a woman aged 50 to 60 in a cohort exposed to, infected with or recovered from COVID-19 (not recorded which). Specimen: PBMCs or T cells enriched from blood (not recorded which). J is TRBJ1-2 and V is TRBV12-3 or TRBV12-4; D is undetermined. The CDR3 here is CASSPGRGGYTF. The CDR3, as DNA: TGTGCCAGCAGTCCCGGGCGGGGTGGCTACACCTTC.